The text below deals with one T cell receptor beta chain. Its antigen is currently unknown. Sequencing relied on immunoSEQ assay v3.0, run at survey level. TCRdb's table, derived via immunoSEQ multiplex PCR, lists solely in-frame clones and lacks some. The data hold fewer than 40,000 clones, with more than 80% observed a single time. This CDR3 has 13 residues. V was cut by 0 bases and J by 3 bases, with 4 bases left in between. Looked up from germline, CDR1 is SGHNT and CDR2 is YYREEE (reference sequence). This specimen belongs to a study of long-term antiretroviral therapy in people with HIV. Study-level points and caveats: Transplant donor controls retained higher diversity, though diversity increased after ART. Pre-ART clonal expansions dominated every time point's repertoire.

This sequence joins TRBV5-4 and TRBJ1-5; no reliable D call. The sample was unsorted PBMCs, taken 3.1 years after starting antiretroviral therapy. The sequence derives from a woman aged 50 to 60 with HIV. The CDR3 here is CASSLDTNQPQHF. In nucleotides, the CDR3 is TGTGCCAGCAGCTTGGACACCAATCAGCCCCAGCATTTT.